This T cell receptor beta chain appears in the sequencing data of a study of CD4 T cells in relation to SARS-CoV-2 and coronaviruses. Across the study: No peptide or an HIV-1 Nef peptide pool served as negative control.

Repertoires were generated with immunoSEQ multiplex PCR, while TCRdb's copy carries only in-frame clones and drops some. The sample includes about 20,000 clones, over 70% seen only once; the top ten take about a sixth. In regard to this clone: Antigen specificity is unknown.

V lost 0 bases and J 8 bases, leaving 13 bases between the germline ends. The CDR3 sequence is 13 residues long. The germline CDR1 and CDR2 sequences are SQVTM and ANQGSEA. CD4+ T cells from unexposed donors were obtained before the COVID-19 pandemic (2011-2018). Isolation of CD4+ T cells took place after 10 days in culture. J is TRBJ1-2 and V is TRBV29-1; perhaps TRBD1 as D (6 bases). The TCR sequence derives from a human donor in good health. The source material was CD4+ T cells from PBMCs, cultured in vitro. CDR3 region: CSVEDHGGRGYTF. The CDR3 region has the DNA TGCAGCGTTGAAGATCATGGGGGGCGCGGCTACACCTTC.